This T cell receptor (beta chain) derives from a study of regulatory T cells in long-lasting Graves disease. Regarding the study as a whole: There were preferences for TRBV28, TRBJ1-2 and TRBJ2-5 in persistent disease.

Arm-PCR of CDR3 regions and iRepertoire HTBI primers were the basis on which TCR beta libraries were built. TCRdb itself ran the multiplex PCR reads through MiXCR, one entry per CDR3 protein. The sample yields 200,000 to 300,000 distinct CDR3 sequences, just over 20% seen once. The CDR3 is 16 amino acids. V lost 2 bases, J lost 0 bases, and 10 bases lay in between. Germline CDR1 and CDR2: MGHRA and YSYEKL. Described time point: newly diagnosed GD, antithyroid drugs for less than 3 months. PBMCs provided the RNA from which the TCR library was made. Note on this clonotype: Antigen specificity is unknown.

The sequences come from peripheral blood mononuclear cells (PBMCs), collected at new diagnosis, from a patient treated with antithyroid drugs. The receptor was derived from a female donor with Graves disease. V usage is TRBV4-1 and J usage is TRBJ2-2; D might be TRBD1 (6 bases). In DNA form, the CDR3 reads TGCGCCAGCAGCCAATTGACAGGTTCGAACACCGGGGAGCTGTTTTTT. The encoded protein is CASSQLTGSNTGELFF.